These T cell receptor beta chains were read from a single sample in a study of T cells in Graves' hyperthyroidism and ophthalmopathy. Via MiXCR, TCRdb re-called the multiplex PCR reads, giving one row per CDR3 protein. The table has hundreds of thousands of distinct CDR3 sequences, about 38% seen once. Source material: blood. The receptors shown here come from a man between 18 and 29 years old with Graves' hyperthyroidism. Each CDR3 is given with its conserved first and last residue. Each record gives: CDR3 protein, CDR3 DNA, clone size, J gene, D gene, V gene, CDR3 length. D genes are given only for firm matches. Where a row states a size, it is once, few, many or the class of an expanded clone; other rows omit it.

CDR3aa: CASSLQTGIHGYTF
CDR3nt: TGTGCCAGCAGCCTGCAAACAGGGATCCATGGCTACACCTTC
abundance: -
j_gene: TRBJ1-2
d_gene: -
v_gene: TRBV6-5
len: 14

CDR3aa: CAISEAQPQHF
CDR3nt: TGTGCCATCAGTGAAGCTCAGCCCCAGCATTTT
abundance: -
j_gene: TRBJ1-5
d_gene: -
v_gene: TRBV6-1
len: 11

CDR3aa: CASSAVGQVELYGYTF
CDR3nt: TGTGCCAGCAGCGCTGTGGGACAGGTCGAACTTTATGGCTACACCTTC
abundance: -
j_gene: TRBJ1-2
d_gene: TRBD1
v_gene: TRBV9
len: 16

CDR3aa: CSAPPRGTGQETQYF
CDR3nt: TGCAGTGCTCCCCCCCGGGGGACAGGCCAAGAGACCCAGTACTTC
abundance: few
j_gene: TRBJ2-5
d_gene: TRBD1
v_gene: TRBV20-1
len: 15

CDR3aa: CAASSLERYGLTEAFF
CDR3nt: TGTGCCGCCAGCAGCTTGGAGAGGTACGGACTCACTGAAGCTTTCTTT
abundance: -
j_gene: TRBJ1-1
d_gene: -
v_gene: TRBV15
len: 16

CDR3aa: CASSSNGGNTIYF
CDR3nt: TGTGCCAGCAGCTCCAACGGGGGAAACACCATATATTTT
abundance: many
j_gene: TRBJ1-3
d_gene: -
v_gene: TRBV7-3
len: 13

CDR3aa: CASSQLEGEQTQYF
CDR3nt: TGTGCCAGCAGCCAATTGGAGGGGGAGCAGACCCAGTACTTC
abundance: many
j_gene: TRBJ2-5
d_gene: -
v_gene: TRBV14
len: 14

CDR3aa: CASSQGIETYEQYF
CDR3nt: TGTGCCAGCAGCCAAGGGATCGAGACCTACGAGCAGTACTTC
abundance: few
j_gene: TRBJ2-7
d_gene: -
v_gene: TRBV4-2
len: 14

CDR3aa: CASKGFQGGTGELFF
CDR3nt: TGTGCCAGCAAAGGCTTCCAGGGGGGCACCGGGGAGCTGTTTTTT
abundance: -
j_gene: TRBJ2-2
d_gene: -
v_gene: TRBV6-2/TRBV6-3
len: 15

CDR3aa: CASKPVGDSTLHF
CDR3nt: TGTGCCAGCAAGCCAGTAGGGGACAGCACCCTCCACTTT
abundance: -
j_gene: TRBJ1-6
d_gene: TRBD1
v_gene: TRBV25-1
len: 13

CDR3aa: CSVWGSPSYEQYF
CDR3nt: TGCAGCGTTTGGGGCTCACCGTCCTACGAGCAGTACTTC
abundance: many
j_gene: TRBJ2-7
d_gene: -
v_gene: TRBV29-1
len: 13

CDR3aa: CASSVGTGNNQPQHF
CDR3nt: TGTGCCAGCAGTGTAGGGACAGGCAACAATCAGCCCCAGCATTTT
abundance: many
j_gene: TRBJ1-5
d_gene: TRBD1
v_gene: TRBV6-1
len: 15

CDR3aa: CASRETVAGQYF
CDR3nt: TGTGCCAGCAGGGAGACAGTGGCCGGGCAGTACTTC
abundance: few
j_gene: TRBJ2-7
d_gene: -
v_gene: TRBV6-4
len: 12

CDR3aa: CSARPGHMETQYF
CDR3nt: TGCAGTGCTAGGCCGGGACATATGGAGACCCAGTACTTC
abundance: once
j_gene: TRBJ2-5
d_gene: -
v_gene: TRBV20-1
len: 13

CDR3aa: CASSYSTGTVPYEQYF
CDR3nt: TGTGCCAGCAGTTACTCGACGGGGACGGTTCCGTACGAGCAGTACTTC
abundance: -
j_gene: TRBJ2-7
d_gene: -
v_gene: TRBV12-3/TRBV12-4
len: 16

CDR3aa: CASTLFRDLGHQPQHF
CDR3nt: TGTGCCAGCACCCTCTTCAGGGACCTCGGGCATCAGCCCCAGCATTTT
abundance: few
j_gene: TRBJ1-5
d_gene: -
v_gene: TRBV12-3/TRBV12-4
len: 16

CDR3aa: CSVAPGNLNTEAFF
CDR3nt: TGCAGCGTTGCCCCGGGAAACTTGAACACTGAAGCTTTCTTT
abundance: -
j_gene: TRBJ1-1
d_gene: -
v_gene: TRBV29-1
len: 14

CDR3aa: CASSSLGPQETQYF
CDR3nt: TGTGCCAGCAGCTCGCTGGGGCCCCAAGAGACCCAGTACTTC
abundance: -
j_gene: TRBJ2-5
d_gene: -
v_gene: TRBV7-2
len: 14

CDR3aa: CASSLAASTNEKLFF
CDR3nt: TGTGCCAGCAGCTTAGCCGCCTCAACTAATGAAAAACTGTTTTTT
abundance: -
j_gene: TRBJ1-4
d_gene: -
v_gene: TRBV7-8
len: 15

CDR3aa: CASNEQGAAKLFF
CDR3nt: TGTGCCAGTAATGAACAGGGGGCCGCAAAACTGTTTTTT
abundance: many
j_gene: TRBJ1-4
d_gene: TRBD1
v_gene: TRBV19
len: 13

CDR3aa: CASSLGDPEQPQHF
CDR3nt: TGTGCCAGCAGTTTAGGGGACCCGGAGCAGCCCCAGCATTTT
abundance: -
j_gene: TRBJ1-5
d_gene: -
v_gene: TRBV7-9
len: 14

CDR3aa: CASSSQLTGEKLFF
CDR3nt: TGTGCCAGCAGTTCCCAACTTACCGGTGAAAAACTGTTTTTT
abundance: many
j_gene: TRBJ1-4
d_gene: -
v_gene: TRBV12-3/TRBV12-4
len: 14

CDR3aa: CASRIPGLAGVEQYF
CDR3nt: TGTGCCAGCAGGATACCGGGACTAGCGGGAGTAGAGCAGTACTTC
abundance: -
j_gene: TRBJ2-7
d_gene: TRBD2
v_gene: TRBV7-2
len: 15

CDR3aa: CASSVDPSTEAFF
CDR3nt: TGTGCCAGCAGCGTAGACCCATCGACTGAAGCTTTCTTT
abundance: many
j_gene: TRBJ1-1
d_gene: -
v_gene: TRBV9
len: 13

CDR3aa: CASSLINLSPYEQYF
CDR3nt: TGTGCCAGCAGCTTAATAAACCTCAGTCCCTACGAGCAGTACTTC
abundance: few
j_gene: TRBJ2-7
d_gene: -
v_gene: TRBV7-8
len: 15

CDR3aa: CSFGMNTEAFF
CDR3nt: TGCAGCTTCGGAATGAACACTGAAGCTTTCTTT
abundance: -
j_gene: TRBJ1-1
d_gene: -
v_gene: TRBV29-1
len: 11

CDR3aa: CASSDSSYGGELFF
CDR3nt: TGTGCCAGCAGCGACTCCTCCTATGGCGGGGAGCTGTTTTTT
abundance: -
j_gene: TRBJ2-2
d_gene: -
v_gene: TRBV7-9
len: 14

CDR3aa: CASTHRGEEGEQYF
CDR3nt: TGTGCCAGCACCCACAGGGGTGAAGAGGGCGAGCAGTACTTC
abundance: -
j_gene: TRBJ2-7
d_gene: TRBD1
v_gene: TRBV24-1
len: 14

CDR3aa: CASRRVGETQYF
CDR3nt: TGTGCCAGCAGGAGGGTTGGAGAGACCCAGTACTTC
abundance: -
j_gene: TRBJ2-5
d_gene: -
v_gene: TRBV6-5
len: 12

CDR3aa: CASSWVGVTEAFF
CDR3nt: TGCGCCAGCAGCTGGGTGGGGGTTACTGAAGCTTTCTTT
abundance: -
j_gene: TRBJ1-1
d_gene: -
v_gene: TRBV4-3
len: 13

CDR3aa: CASSFGTGTEAFF
CDR3nt: TGTGCCAGCAGCTTCGGGACGGGGACTGAAGCTTTCTTT
abundance: many
j_gene: TRBJ1-1
d_gene: -
v_gene: TRBV12-3/TRBV12-4
len: 13

CDR3aa: CASSHEDSWNTEAFF
CDR3nt: TGCGCCAGCAGCCATGAAGACTCGTGGAACACTGAAGCTTTCTTT
abundance: few
j_gene: TRBJ1-1
d_gene: -
v_gene: TRBV4-3
len: 15

CDR3aa: CASSPRTPGNSPLHF
CDR3nt: TGTGCCAGCAGTCCGCGGACTCCGGGGAATTCACCCCTCCACTTT
abundance: -
j_gene: TRBJ1-6
d_gene: -
v_gene: TRBV2
len: 15

CDR3aa: CASRGGKPQHF
CDR3nt: TGTGCCAGTCGGGGTGGGAAGCCCCAGCATTTT
abundance: many
j_gene: TRBJ1-5
d_gene: -
v_gene: TRBV19
len: 11

CDR3aa: CASTGKDYPEAFF
CDR3nt: TGTGCCAGCACGGGGAAGGATTACCCTGAAGCTTTCTTT
abundance: -
j_gene: TRBJ1-1
d_gene: -
v_gene: TRBV25-1
len: 13

CDR3aa: CASSHGSGRAGELFF
CDR3nt: TGCGCCAGCAGCCATGGTAGCGGGAGGGCCGGGGAGCTGTTTTTT
abundance: -
j_gene: TRBJ2-2
d_gene: TRBD2
v_gene: TRBV4-3
len: 15

CDR3aa: CASSVEPGGGADEQYF
CDR3nt: TGTGCCAGCAGCGTGGAACCTGGCGGGGGGGCCGACGAGCAGTACTTC
abundance: once
j_gene: TRBJ2-7
d_gene: TRBD2
v_gene: TRBV9
len: 16

CDR3aa: CASSLADAGHGYTF
CDR3nt: TGTGCCAGCAGCTTAGCGGATGCAGGGCATGGCTACACCTTC
abundance: many
j_gene: TRBJ1-2
d_gene: -
v_gene: TRBV7-9
len: 14

CDR3aa: CAMETVNYGYTF
CDR3nt: TGTGCCATGGAGACGGTGAACTATGGCTACACCTTC
abundance: many
j_gene: TRBJ1-2
d_gene: -
v_gene: TRBV2
len: 12

CDR3aa: CASSYEAGELFF
CDR3nt: TGTGCCAGCAGCTATGAAGCCGGGGAGCTGTTTTTT
abundance: few
j_gene: TRBJ2-2
d_gene: -
v_gene: TRBV7-9
len: 12

CDR3aa: CASSRDPGPNQPQHF
CDR3nt: TGTGCCAGCAGTCGGGATCCGGGGCCTAATCAGCCCCAGCATTTT
abundance: -
j_gene: TRBJ1-5
d_gene: -
v_gene: TRBV12-3/TRBV12-4
len: 15

CDR3aa: CASSEALRGPLHF
CDR3nt: TGTGCCAGCAGTGAAGCGCTTCGGGGTCCCCTCCACTTT
abundance: many
j_gene: TRBJ1-6
d_gene: -
v_gene: TRBV6-1
len: 13

CDR3aa: CASSQRRREFETQYF
CDR3nt: TGTGCCAGCAGTCAACGCCGCAGAGAATTTGAGACCCAGTACTTC
abundance: -
j_gene: TRBJ2-5
d_gene: -
v_gene: TRBV14
len: 15

CDR3aa: CASSRGSAYEQYF
CDR3nt: TGTGCCAGTAGTCGGGGATCGGCCTACGAGCAGTACTTC
abundance: -
j_gene: TRBJ2-7
d_gene: -
v_gene: TRBV19
len: 13

CDR3aa: CATADSASTNEKLFF
CDR3nt: TGTGCCACCGCGGACAGCGCTTCAACTAATGAAAAACTGTTTTTT
abundance: many
j_gene: TRBJ1-4
d_gene: -
v_gene: TRBV24-1
len: 15

CDR3aa: CATSRERQGALSNQPQHF
CDR3nt: TGTGCCACCAGCAGAGAACGACAGGGGGCCTTGAGCAATCAGCCCCAGCATTTT
abundance: -
j_gene: TRBJ1-5
d_gene: TRBD1
v_gene: TRBV15
len: 18

CDR3aa: CSANRDRSPNYEQYF
CDR3nt: TGCAGTGCGAACCGGGACAGGTCACCAAACTACGAGCAGTACTTC
abundance: -
j_gene: TRBJ2-7
d_gene: TRBD1
v_gene: TRBV20-1
len: 15